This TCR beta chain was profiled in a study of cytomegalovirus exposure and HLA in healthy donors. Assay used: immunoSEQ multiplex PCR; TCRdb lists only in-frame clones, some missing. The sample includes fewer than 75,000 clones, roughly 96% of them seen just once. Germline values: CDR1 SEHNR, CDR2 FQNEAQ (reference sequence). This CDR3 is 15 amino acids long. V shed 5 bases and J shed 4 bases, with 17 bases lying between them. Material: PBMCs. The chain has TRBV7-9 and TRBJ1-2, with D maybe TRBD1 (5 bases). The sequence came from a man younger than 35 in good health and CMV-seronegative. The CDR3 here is CASSTPGVELYGYTF. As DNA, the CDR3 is TGTGCCAGCAGCACCCCGGGGGTGGAGCTCTATGGCTACACCTTC.